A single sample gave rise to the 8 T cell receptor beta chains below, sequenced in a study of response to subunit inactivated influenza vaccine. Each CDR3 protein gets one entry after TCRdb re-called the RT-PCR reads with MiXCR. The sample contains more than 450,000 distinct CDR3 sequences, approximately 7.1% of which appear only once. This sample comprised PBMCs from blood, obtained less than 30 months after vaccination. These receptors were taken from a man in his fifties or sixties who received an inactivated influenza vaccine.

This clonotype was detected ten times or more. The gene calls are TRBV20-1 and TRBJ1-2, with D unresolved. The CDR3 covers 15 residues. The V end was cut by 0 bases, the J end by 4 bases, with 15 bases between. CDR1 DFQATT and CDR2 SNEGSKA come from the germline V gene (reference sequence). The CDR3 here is CSARDKRGWGYGYTF. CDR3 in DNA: TGCAGTGCTAGAGATAAGCGGGGATGGGGCTATGGCTACACCTTC.

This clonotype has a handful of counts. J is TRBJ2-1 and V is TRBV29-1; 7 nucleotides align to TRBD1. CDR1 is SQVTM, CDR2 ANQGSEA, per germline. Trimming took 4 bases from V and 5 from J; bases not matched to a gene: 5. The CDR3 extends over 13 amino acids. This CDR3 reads CSVVGTVHNEQFF. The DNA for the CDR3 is TGCAGCGTTGTCGGGACAGTCCACAATGAGCAGTTCTTC.

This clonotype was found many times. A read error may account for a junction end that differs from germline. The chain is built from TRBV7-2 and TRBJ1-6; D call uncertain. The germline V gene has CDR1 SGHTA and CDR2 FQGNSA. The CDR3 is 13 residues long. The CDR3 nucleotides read TGTGCCAGCAGCTCGGCCGCTAACCCGCCTCTGTACTTT. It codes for CASSSAANPPLYF. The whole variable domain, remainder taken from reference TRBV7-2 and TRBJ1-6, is GAGVSQSPSNKVTEKGKDVELRCDPISGHTALYWYRQSLGQGLEFLIYFQGNSAPDKSGLPSDRFSAERTGGSVSTLTIQRTQQEDSAVYLCASSSAANPPLYFGNGTRLTVT.

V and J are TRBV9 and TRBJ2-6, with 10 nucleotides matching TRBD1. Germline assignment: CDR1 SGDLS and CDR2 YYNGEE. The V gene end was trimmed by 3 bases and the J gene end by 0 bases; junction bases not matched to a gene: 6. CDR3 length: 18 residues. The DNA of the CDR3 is TGTGCCAGCAGCGAGTCGGGACAGGGGACCTCTGGGGCCAACGTCCTGACTTTC. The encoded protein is CASSESGQGTSGANVLTF.

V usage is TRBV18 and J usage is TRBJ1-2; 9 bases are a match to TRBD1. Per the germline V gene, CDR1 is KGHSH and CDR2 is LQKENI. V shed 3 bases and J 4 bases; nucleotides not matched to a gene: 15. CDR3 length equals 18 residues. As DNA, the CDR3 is TGTGCCAGCTCACCCTCCAGGACAGGGGCGATACAAGGCTATGGCTACACCTTC. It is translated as CASSPSRTGAIQGYGYTF.

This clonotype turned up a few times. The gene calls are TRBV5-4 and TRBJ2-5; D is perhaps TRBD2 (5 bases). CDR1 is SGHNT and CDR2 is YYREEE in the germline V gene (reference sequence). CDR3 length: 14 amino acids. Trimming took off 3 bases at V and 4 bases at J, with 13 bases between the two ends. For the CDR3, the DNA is TGTGCCAGCAGCTCTTCGGGGTGGGGAGAGACCCAGTACTTC. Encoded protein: CASSSSGWGETQYF.

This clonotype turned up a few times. CDR3 nucleotides: TGTGCCAGCAGCTTAGTGGGGGGTAGGCAGCCCCAGCATTTT. The encoded protein is CASSLVGGRQPQHF. This rearrangement joins TRBV7-2 to TRBJ1-5, with a tentative D call TRBD1 (5 bases). With 1 base removed from V and 7 bases from J, the gap between germline ends came to 11 bases. CDR3 length equals 14 residues. Germline assignment: CDR1 SGHTA and CDR2 FQGNSA.

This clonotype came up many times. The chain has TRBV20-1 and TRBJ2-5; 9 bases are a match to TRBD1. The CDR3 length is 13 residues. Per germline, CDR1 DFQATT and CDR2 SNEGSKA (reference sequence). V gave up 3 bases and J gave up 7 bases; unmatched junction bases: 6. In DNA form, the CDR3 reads TGCAGTGCTAGCTTGGGACAGGGCTTGACCCAGTACTTC. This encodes CSASLGQGLTQYF.